The sequence of this T cell receptor beta chain was determined in a study of T cell responses to AZD1222 COVID-19 vaccine. Study-wide points: Donors skewed white British and female; clonal diversity was possibly underestimated. Mapped onto spike, vaccine-associated CD4 TCRs spanned it and were dominant at 160-218 and 743-854. Repertoires in all cases were sampled only once the peak T cell response had passed.

Notes on this clone: Antigen: not known.

CDR1 and CDR2 from the germline V gene are LGHDT and YNNKEL (reference sequence). CDR3 size: 16 residues. The V end lost 0 bases, the J end lost 3 bases, and 14 bases lay between the germline ends. This table comes from immunoSEQ multiplex PCR, and its TCRdb copy is limited to in-frame clones, with some not included. The sample holds around 84,000 clones, roughly 83% seen once. The sequence was collected from an adult in good health. Sequencing used peripheral blood, obtained on day 0 of AZD1222 vaccination. V usage is TRBV3-1 (or the pseudogene TRBV3-2) and J usage is TRBJ1-2; the D gene is possibly TRBD1 (5 bases). The CDR3 sequence: CASSQDARRGDYGYTF. CDR3 nucleotides: TGTGCCAGCAGCCAAGATGCGAGGCGAGGGGACTATGGCTACACCTTC.